This T cell receptor (beta chain) derives from a study of blood T cells in healthy people across ages. The germline gives CDR1 SQVTM, CDR2 ANQGSEA. This CDR3 contains 14 residues. V was trimmed by 3 bases and J by 1 base, leaving 12 bases between them. A sample-barcoded 5' primer and a J-beta primer mix were used in a second PCR of roughly 7 to 11 cycles. TCRdb reprocessed the 5' RACE reads with MiXCR, giving one entry per CDR3 protein. The data contain roughly 800,000 distinct CDR3 sequences, more than 20% of them singletons. Study-wide results and limits: Higher diversity, along with more naive CD4+ cells, distinguished long-lived donors from aged donors.

This clonotype was seen only a few times. Antigen specificity is unknown. The sample was also linked to a second study, of T cells of mothers and their children.

The sequence came from a boy aged 5 to 17 in good health. Sequencing was carried out using blood. This chain joins TRBV29-1 and TRBJ1-1; D unresolved. The CDR3 DNA reads as TGCAGCGTTGAGGAAGCAGGCCAGAACACTGAAGCTTTCTTT. Its translation is CSVEEAGQNTEAFF.